Described below is a single T cell receptor beta chain sequence and its context. The length of the CDR3 is 11 residues. CDR1 and CDR2 (germline): MDHEN, SYDVKM. V was clipped by 6 bases and J by 2 bases, with 4 bases between them. This sample is part of a study of T cells after posttransplantation cyclophosphamide. The naive gate required viable CD3+CD4+ or CD3+CD8+ cells with CCR7+CD45RA+CD45RO-CD95-CD27+CD28+ phenotype. Sequencing was performed with immunoSEQ multiplex PCR; in TCRdb, only in-frame clones are kept and a portion is missing. The profile covers tens of thousands of clones, with around 98% appearing a single time and about 0.15% taken by the ten largest.

The TCR sequence derives from a man in his forties or fifties in good health, CMV-negative, and a related stem cell transplant donor. Input material: naive CD4+ T cells sorted from PBMCs. The chain uses TRBV28 and TRBJ1-2; D gene uncertain. CDR3 sequence reads: CASSLNYGYTF. The DNA of the CDR3 is TGTGCCAGCAGCCTCAACTATGGCTACACCTTC.